This T cell receptor (beta chain) stems from a study of T-cell reconstitution after alpha-beta-depleted transplantation in children. The V end was cut by 5 bases, the J end by 4 bases, with 9 bases between. The CDR3 consists of 13 residues. Germline V gene sequence: CDR1 LNHNV, CDR2 YYDKDF (reference sequence). This clonotype was seen repeatedly, ten times or more. Unique molecular identifiers were incorporated when the TCRbeta library was constructed. Each CDR3 protein gets one entry after TCRdb re-called the PCR reads with MiXCR. The sample contains some 72,000 distinct CDR3 sequences, just under 7.5% of which appear only once.

Sequencing used PBMCs from the stem cell graft donor, obtained from the stem cell graft. This TCR derives from a human donor who donated a stem cell graft to a child with acute lymphoblastic leukemia. V usage is TRBV15 and J usage is TRBJ1-5; maybe TRBD1 (5 bases). The CDR3, as DNA: TGTGCCACCAGCGAAGGGACTAATCAGCCCCAGCATTTT. This sequence encodes CATSEGTNQPQHF. The whole variable domain, filled in from reference TRBV15 and TRBJ1-5, reads DAMVIQNPRYQVTQFGKPVTLSCSQTLNHNVMYWYQQKSSQAPKLLFHYYDKDFNNEADTPDNFQSRRPNTSFCFLDIRSPGLGDTAMYLCATSEGTNQPQHFGDGTRLSIL.